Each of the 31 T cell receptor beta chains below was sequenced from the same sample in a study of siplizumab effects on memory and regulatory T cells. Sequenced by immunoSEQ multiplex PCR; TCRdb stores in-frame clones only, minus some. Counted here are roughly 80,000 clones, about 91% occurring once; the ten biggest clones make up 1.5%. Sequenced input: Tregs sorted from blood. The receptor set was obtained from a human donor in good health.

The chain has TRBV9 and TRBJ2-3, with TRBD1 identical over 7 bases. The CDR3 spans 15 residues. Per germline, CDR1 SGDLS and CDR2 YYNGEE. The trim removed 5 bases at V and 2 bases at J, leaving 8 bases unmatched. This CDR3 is CASRPNRGPTDTQYF. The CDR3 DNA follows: TGTGCCAGCAGGCCAAACAGGGGCCCCACAGATACGCAGTATTTT. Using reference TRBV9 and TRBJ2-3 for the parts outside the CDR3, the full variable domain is DSGVTQTPKHLITATGQRVTLRCSPRSGDLSVYWYQQSLDQGLQFLIQYYNGEERAKGNILERFSAQQFPDLHSELNLSSLELGDSALYFCASRPNRGPTDTQYFGPGTRLTVL.

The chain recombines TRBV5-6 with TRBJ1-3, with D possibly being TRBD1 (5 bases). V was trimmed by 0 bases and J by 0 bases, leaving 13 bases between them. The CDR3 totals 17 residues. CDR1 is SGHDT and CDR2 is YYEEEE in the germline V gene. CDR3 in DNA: TGTGCCAGCAGCTTGGTAGTGGGGCAGCCCTCTGGAAACACCATATATTTT. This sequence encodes CASSLVVGQPSGNTIYF. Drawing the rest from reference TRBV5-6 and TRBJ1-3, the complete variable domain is DAGVTQSPTHLIKTRGQQVTLRCSPKSGHDTVSWYQQALGQGPQFIFQYYEEEERQRGNFPDRFSGHQFPNYSSELNVNALLLGDSALYLCASSLVVGQPSGNTIYFGEGSWLTVV.

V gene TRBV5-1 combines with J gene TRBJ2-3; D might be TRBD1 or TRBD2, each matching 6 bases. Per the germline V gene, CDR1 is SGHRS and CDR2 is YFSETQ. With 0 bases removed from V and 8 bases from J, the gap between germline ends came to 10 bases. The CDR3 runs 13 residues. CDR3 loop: CASSLEGGRTQYF. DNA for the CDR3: TGCGCCAGCAGCTTGGAGGGGGGACGTACGCAGTATTTT.

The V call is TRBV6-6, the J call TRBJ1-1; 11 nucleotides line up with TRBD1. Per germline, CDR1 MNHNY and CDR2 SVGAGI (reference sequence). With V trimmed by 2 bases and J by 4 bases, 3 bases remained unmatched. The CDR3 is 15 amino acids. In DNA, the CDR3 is TGTGCCAGCAGTTACGGGACAGGGGGAATCACTGAAGCTTTCTTT. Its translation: CASSYGTGGITEAFF.

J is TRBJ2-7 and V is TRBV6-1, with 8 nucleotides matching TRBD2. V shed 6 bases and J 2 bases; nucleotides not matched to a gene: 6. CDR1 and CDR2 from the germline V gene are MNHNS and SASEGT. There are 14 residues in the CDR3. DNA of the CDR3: TGTGCCAGCAGACATCGGGAGGGCACCTACGAGCAGTACTTC. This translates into CASRHREGTYEQYF.

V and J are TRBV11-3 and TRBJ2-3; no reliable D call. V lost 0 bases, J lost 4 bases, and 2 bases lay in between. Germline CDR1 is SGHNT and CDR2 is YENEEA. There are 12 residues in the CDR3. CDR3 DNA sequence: TGTGCCAGCAGCTTAGACTCAGATACGCAGTATTTT. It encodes CASSLDSDTQYF.

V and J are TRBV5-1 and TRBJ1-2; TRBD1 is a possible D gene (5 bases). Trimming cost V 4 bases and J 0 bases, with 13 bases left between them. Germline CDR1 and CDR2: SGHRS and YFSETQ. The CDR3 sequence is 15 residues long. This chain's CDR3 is CASSDSRGANYGYTF. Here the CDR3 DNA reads TGCGCCAGCAGCGACTCGAGAGGGGCTAACTATGGCTACACCTTC. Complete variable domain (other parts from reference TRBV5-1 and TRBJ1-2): KAGVTQTPRYLIKTRGQQVTLSCSPISGHRSVSWYQQTPGQGLQFLFEYFSETQRNKGNFPGRFSGRQFSNSRSEMNVSTLELGDSALYLCASSDSRGANYGYTFGSGTRLTVV.

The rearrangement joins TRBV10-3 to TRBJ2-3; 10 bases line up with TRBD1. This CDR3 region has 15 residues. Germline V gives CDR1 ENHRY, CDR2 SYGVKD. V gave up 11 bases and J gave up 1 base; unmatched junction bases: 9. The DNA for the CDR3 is TGTGCCGTCTCCCGGGACAGGGGAGGCACAGATACGCAGTATTTT. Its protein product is CAVSRDRGGTDTQYF.

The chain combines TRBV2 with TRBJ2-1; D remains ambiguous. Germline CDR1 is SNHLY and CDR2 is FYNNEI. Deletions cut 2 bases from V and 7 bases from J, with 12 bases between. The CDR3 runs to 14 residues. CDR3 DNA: TGTGCCAGCAGTGAATTGGTGTCGGTGAATGAGCAGTTCTTC. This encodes CASSELVSVNEQFF.

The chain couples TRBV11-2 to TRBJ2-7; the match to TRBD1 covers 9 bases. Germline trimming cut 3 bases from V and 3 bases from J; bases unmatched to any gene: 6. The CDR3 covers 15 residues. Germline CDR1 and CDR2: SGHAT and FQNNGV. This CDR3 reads CASSFTGGVGYEQYF. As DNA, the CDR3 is TGTGCCAGCAGCTTTACAGGGGGCGTAGGCTACGAGCAGTACTTC.

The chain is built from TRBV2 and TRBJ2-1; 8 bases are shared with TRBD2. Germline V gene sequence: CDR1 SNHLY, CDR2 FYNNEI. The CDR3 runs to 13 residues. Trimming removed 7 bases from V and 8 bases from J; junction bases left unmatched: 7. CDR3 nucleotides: TGTGCCAGCATTAGCGGGGCCCTTGATGAGCAGTTCTTC. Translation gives CASISGALDEQFF.

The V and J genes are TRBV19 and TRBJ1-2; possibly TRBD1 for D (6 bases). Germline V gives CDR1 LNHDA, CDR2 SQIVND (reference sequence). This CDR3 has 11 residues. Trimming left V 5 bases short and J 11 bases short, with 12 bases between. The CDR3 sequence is CASSSDSYYTF. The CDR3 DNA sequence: TGTGCCAGTAGTTCGGACAGTTATTACACCTTC.

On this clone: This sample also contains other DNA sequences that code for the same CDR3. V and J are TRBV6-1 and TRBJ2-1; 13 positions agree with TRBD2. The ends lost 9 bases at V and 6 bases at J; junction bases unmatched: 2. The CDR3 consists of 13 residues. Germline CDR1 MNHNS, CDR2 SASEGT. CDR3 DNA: TGTGCCAGTCGACTAGCGGGGGGCAATGAGCAGTTCTTC. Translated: CASRLAGGNEQFF.

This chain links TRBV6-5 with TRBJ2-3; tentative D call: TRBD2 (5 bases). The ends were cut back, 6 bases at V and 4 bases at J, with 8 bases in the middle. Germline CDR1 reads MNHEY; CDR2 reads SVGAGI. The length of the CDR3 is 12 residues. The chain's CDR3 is CASRGSADTQYF. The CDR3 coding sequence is TGTGCCAGCAGGGGGAGCGCAGATACGCAGTATTTT.

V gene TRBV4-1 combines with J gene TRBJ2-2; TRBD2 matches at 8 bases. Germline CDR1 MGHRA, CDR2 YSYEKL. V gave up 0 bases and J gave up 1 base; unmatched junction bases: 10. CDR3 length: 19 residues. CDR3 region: CASSQDLGSGVWNTGELFF. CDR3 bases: TGCGCCAGCAGCCAAGATCTGGGTAGCGGGGTGTGGAACACCGGGGAGCTGTTTTTT.

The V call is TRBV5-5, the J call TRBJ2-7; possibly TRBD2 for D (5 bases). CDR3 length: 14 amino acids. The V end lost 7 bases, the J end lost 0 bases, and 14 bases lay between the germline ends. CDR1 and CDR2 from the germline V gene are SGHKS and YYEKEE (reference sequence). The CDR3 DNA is TGTGCCAGCTCGAGGGTACAGACCTCCTACGAGCAGTACTTC. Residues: CASSRVQTSYEQYF.

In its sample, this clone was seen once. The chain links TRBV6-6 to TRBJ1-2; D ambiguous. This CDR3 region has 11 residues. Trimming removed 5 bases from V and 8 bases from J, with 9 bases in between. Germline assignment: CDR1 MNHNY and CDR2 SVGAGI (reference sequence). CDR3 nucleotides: TGTGCCAGCAGTAGTACAGTGGGCTACACCTTC. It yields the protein CASSSTVGYTF.

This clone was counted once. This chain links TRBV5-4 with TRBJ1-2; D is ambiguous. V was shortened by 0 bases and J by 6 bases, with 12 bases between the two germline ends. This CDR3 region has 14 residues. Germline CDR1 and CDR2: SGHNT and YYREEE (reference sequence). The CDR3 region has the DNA TGTGCCAGCAGCTTGGCCGGTAGGAGCCATGGCTACACCTTC. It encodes CASSLAGRSHGYTF.

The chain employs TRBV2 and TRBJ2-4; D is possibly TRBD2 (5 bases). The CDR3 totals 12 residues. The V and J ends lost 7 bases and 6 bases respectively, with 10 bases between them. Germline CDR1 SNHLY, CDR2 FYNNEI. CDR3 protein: CASTGLGNIQYF. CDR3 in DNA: TGTGCCAGCACCGGACTTGGAAACATTCAGTACTTC. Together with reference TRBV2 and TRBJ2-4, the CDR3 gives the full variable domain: EPEVTQTPSHQVTQMGQEVILRCVPISNHLYFYWYRQILGQKVEFLVSFYNNEISEKSEIFDDQFSVERPDGSNFTLKIRSTKLEDSAMYFCASTGLGNIQYFGAGTRLSVL.

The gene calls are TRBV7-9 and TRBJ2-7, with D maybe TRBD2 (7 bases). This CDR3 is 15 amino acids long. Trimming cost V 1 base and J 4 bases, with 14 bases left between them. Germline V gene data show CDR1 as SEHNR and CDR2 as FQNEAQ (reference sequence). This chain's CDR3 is CASSLVAAGAYEQYF. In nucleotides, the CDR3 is TGTGCCAGCAGCTTAGTAGCCGCGGGGGCTTACGAGCAGTACTTC.

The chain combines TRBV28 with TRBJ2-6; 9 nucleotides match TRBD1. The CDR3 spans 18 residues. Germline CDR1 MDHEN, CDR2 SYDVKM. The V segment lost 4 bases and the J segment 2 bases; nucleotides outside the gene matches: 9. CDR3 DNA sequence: TGTGCCAGCAGTTCATACCGACAGGGGGGGACTGGGGCCAACGTCCTGACTTTC. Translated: CASSSYRQGGTGANVLTF.

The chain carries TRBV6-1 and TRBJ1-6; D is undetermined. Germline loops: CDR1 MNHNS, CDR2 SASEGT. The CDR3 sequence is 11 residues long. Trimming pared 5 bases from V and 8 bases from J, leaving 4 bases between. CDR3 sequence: CASSWDSPLHF. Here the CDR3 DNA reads TGTGCCAGCAGTTGGGATTCACCCCTCCACTTT.

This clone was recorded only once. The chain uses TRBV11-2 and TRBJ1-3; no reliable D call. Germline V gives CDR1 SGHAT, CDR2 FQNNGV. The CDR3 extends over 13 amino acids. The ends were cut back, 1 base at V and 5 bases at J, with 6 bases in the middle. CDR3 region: CASSLGVRNTIYF. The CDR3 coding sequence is TGTGCCAGCAGCTTAGGTGTGAGAAACACCATATATTTT.

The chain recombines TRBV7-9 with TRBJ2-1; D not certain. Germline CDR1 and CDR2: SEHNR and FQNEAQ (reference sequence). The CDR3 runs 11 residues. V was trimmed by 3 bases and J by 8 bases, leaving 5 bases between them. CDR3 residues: CASSLIDEQFF. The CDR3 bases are TGTGCCAGCAGCTTGATTGATGAGCAGTTCTTC.

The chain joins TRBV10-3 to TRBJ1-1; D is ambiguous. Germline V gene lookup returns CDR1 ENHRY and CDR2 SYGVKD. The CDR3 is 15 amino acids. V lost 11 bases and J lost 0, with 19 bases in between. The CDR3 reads CASTRTAYLNTEAFF. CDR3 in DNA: TGTGCCTCCACAAGGACGGCTTATTTGAACACTGAAGCTTTCTTT.

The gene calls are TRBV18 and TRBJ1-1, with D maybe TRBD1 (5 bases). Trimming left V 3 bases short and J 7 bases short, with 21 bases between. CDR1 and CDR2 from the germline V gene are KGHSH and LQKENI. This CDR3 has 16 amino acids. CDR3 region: CASSPVVLKGMVEAFF. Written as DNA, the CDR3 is TGTGCCAGCTCACCGGTCGTTCTTAAGGGGATGGTTGAAGCTTTCTTT.

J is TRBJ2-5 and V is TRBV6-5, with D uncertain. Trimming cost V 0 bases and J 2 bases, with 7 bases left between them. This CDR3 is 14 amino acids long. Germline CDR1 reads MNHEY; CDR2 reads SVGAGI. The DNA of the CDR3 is TGTGCCAGCAGTTACTCGAGTGTACAAGAGACCCAGTACTTC. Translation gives CASSYSSVQETQYF.

CDR3 nucleotides: TGCGCCAGCAGCTTGGGCGGGGGTCCCACAGATACGCAGTATTTT. Amino acids: CASSLGGGPTDTQYF. The chain links TRBV5-1 to TRBJ2-3; 7 nucleotides line up with TRBD2. The germline V gene encodes CDR1 SGHRS and CDR2 YFSETQ. Losses at the gene ends were 0 bases for V and 2 bases for J; bases not matched to a gene: 3. The CDR3 sequence is 15 residues long.

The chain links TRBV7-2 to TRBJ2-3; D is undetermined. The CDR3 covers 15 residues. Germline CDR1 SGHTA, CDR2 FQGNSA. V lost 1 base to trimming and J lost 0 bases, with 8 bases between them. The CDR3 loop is CASSLGTYSTDTQYF. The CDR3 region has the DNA TGTGCCAGCAGCTTAGGAACATATAGCACAGATACGCAGTATTTT.

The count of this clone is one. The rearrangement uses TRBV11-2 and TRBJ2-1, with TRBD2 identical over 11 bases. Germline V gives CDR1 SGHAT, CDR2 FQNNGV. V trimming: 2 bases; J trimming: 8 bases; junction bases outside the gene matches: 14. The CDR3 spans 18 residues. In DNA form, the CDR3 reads TGTGCCAGCAGCTTACGGTTGGTAGCGGGGGGGCTTAGGGATGAGCAGTTCTTC. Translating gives CASSLRLVAGGLRDEQFF.

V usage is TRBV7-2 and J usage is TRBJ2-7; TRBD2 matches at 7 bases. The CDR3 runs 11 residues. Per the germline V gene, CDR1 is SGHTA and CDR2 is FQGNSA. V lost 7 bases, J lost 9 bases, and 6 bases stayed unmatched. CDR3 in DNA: TGTGCCAGCAAGGCGGGAGTCCGGCAGTACTTC. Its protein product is CASKAGVRQYF.